This TCR beta chain comes out of a study of radiotherapy plus CTLA-4 blockade in lung cancer. General study results and limits: TCR clones from tumors expanded in blood after radiotherapy plus ipilimumab. Response, reportedly, was best predicted by interferon-beta along with early blood T cell clone dynamics.

The length of the CDR3 is 14 residues. The germline V and J ends were trimmed by 2 bases and 5 bases, with 12 bases remaining between them. Germline-derived CDR1 and CDR2 are LNHDA and SQIVND (reference sequence). Sequenced by immunoSEQ multiplex PCR; TCRdb stores in-frame clones only, minus some. This sample carries 85,000 to 130,000 clones, about 85% of them seen once, and the ten largest clones take 2.4%. A word on this clone: No antigen is known for it.

This clonotype was obtained from a human donor with non-small cell lung cancer that progressed on radiotherapy plus ipilimumab. Some clones in this sample may be carry-over from other donors' samples. The J gene is TRBJ2-5, the V gene TRBV19; D may correspond to TRBD1 or TRBD2 (6 bases each). Sequences were derived from peripheral blood, sampled from a patient treated with radiotherapy plus ipilimumab. The CDR3 DNA is TGTGCCAGTAGTATAATGGGGGGCGGTGAGACCCAGTACTTC. Translation: CASSIMGGGETQYF.